What follows describes a single T cell receptor (beta chain). Germline values: CDR1 SGHTA, CDR2 FQGTGA. Unmatched junction bases numbered 3, after V lost 5 bases and J lost 0 bases. CDR3 size: 14 residues. PCR used 60 Vbeta primers and 13 Jbeta primers. Assay used: immunoSEQ multiplex PCR; TCRdb lists only in-frame clones, some missing. Among about 140,000 clones listed, about three quarters were seen once. The data derive from a study of cytomegalovirus exposure and HLA in healthy donors. Sample: PBMCs. The chain carries TRBV7-3 and TRBJ2-5; 7 bases map to TRBD2. The receptor was isolated from a man aged 35-49 years in good health and CMV-seronegative. CDR3 sequence: CASSPGGNQETQYF. The CDR3 DNA sequence: TGTGCCAGCAGCCCCGGGGGGAACCAAGAGACCCAGTACTTC.